Below are 12 T cell receptor beta chains sequenced from a single sample in a study of T cells in localized non-small cell lung cancer. The assay was immunoSEQ multiplex PCR, and TCRdb's table has in-frame clones only and misses some. The sample lists 50,000 to 65,000 clones, about three quarters occurring once. The sequenced sample was PBMCs, obtained before any cancer treatment. The receptors derive from a woman aged 40 to 75 with stage II lung adenocarcinoma.

The chain is built from TRBV15 and TRBJ2-2, with D unresolved. From germline, CDR1 is LNHNV and CDR2 YYDKDF (reference sequence). With 1 base removed from V and 4 bases from J, the gap between germline ends came to 7 bases. The CDR3 spans 14 residues. CDR3 nucleotides: TGTGCCACCAGCAGAGTAAGGGCCACCGGGGAGCTGTTTTTT. This gives the protein CATSRVRATGELFF. Drawing the rest from reference TRBV15 and TRBJ2-2, the complete variable domain is DAMVIQNPRYQVTQFGKPVTLSCSQTLNHNVMYWYQQKSSQAPKLLFHYYDKDFNNEADTPDNFQSRRPNTSFCFLDIRSPGLGDTAMYLCATSRVRATGELFFGEGSRLTVL.

CDR3 bases: TGTGCCAGCAGCAAGAACACTGAAGCTTTCTTT. It codes for CASSKNTEAFF. This sequence joins TRBV5-6 and TRBJ1-1; D not certain. V gave up 4 bases and J gave up 1 base, with 2 bases separating them. This CDR3 has 11 amino acids. Germline CDR1 SGHDT, CDR2 YYEEEE.

The chain recombines TRBV7-2 with TRBJ1-3; D ambiguous. The V end was cut by 5 bases, the J end by 0 bases, with 8 bases between. The CDR3 is 14 residues long. Germline CDR1 SGHTA, CDR2 FQGNSA. CDR3 residues: CASSPDRSGNTIYF. The CDR3 bases are TGTGCCAGCAGCCCGGACCGCTCTGGAAACACCATATATTTT.

The chain is built from TRBV7-2 and TRBJ2-7, with a possible D match to TRBD1 (6 bases). Germline-derived CDR1 and CDR2 are SGHTA and FQGNSA. The germline V and J ends were trimmed by 6 bases and 7 bases, with 25 bases remaining between them. This CDR3 is 16 amino acids long. The CDR3 sequence is CASSRPGSGAGGEQYF. The CDR3 DNA sequence: TGTGCCAGCAGTCGACCGGGATCAGGGGCCGGTGGGGAGCAGTACTTC.

The V and J genes are TRBV7-9 and TRBJ1-1, with D maybe TRBD1 (6 bases). The CDR3 length is 14 residues. Germline assignment: CDR1 SEHNR and CDR2 FQNEAQ (reference sequence). Trimming pared 5 bases from V and 0 bases from J, leaving 10 bases between. In DNA form, the CDR3 reads TGTGCCAGCAGCCAGACAGGCCTGAACACTGAAGCTTTCTTT. This sequence encodes CASSQTGLNTEAFF.

This clone showed up just a few times. The J gene is TRBJ1-5, the V gene TRBV18; D is ambiguous. V was trimmed by 3 bases and J by 2 bases, leaving 11 bases between them. The CDR3 runs 15 residues. Germline assignment: CDR1 KGHSH and CDR2 LQKENI. Here the CDR3 DNA reads TGTGCCAGCTCACCTGGAAGTGGGGGCAATCAGCCCCAGCATTTT. This translates into CASSPGSGGNQPQHF.

The V call is TRBV7-6, the J call TRBJ1-4; 9 bases are shared with TRBD1. Looked up from germline, CDR1 is SGHVS and CDR2 is FNYEAQ. This CDR3 region has 15 residues. Losses at the gene ends were 5 bases for V and 7 bases for J; bases not matched to a gene: 8. DNA for the CDR3: TGTGCCAGCAGCCCAACCGGGACAGGGAGTGAAAAACTGTTTTTT. Amino acid sequence: CASSPTGTGSEKLFF. Full variable domain (remainder filled in from reference TRBV7-6 and TRBJ1-4): GAGVSQSPRYKVTKRGQDVALRCDPISGHVSLYWYRQALGQGPEFLTYFNYEAQQDKSGLPNDRFSAERPEGSISTLTIQRTEQRDSAMYRCASSPTGTGSEKLFFGSGTQLSVL.

The chain joins TRBV20-1 to TRBJ1-1; TRBD1 is a possible D gene (5 bases). Germline loops: CDR1 DFQATT, CDR2 SNEGSKA (reference sequence). This CDR3 is 11 amino acids long. The V and J ends lost 0 bases and 12 bases respectively, with 11 bases between them. CDR3 bases: TGCAGTGCTAGAGAGGAGGGGAGGACTTTCTTT. Protein product: CSAREEGRTFF.

The genes are TRBV11-2 and TRBJ2-2; D unresolved. The germline V and J ends were trimmed by 8 bases and 2 bases, with 9 bases remaining between them. The CDR3 is made up of 13 amino acids. Germline V gives CDR1 SGHAT, CDR2 FQNNGV. The CDR3 sequence is CASGISNTGELFF. Here the CDR3 DNA reads TGTGCCAGCGGCATTAGTAACACCGGGGAGCTGTTTTTT.

CDR3 DNA: TGCGCCAGCAGCTCAAACCCAGGGACCACAGAGACCCAGTACTTC. This translates into CASSSNPGTTETQYF. V and J are TRBV5-1 and TRBJ2-5; D is perhaps TRBD1 or TRBD2 (5 bases each). V shed 3 bases and J shed 4 bases, with 16 bases lying between them. Germline V gives CDR1 SGHRS, CDR2 YFSETQ. The CDR3 extends over 15 amino acids.

This sequence joins TRBV5-5 and TRBJ2-2; D possibly uses TRBD1 or TRBD2 (5 bases each). Trimming stripped 3 bases from V and 5 bases from J, with 14 bases between. CDR3 length: 15 residues. From germline, CDR1 is SGHKS and CDR2 YYEKEE (reference sequence). The CDR3 loop is CASSSGTFSTGELFF. CDR3 bases: TGTGCCAGCAGCTCGGGGACCTTTTCTACCGGGGAGCTGTTTTTT.

The rearrangement uses TRBV13 and TRBJ2-7; TRBD1 aligns across 8 bases. Unmatched junction bases numbered 6, after V lost 2 bases and J lost 3 bases. CDR1 is PRHDT and CDR2 is FYEKMQ in the germline V gene (reference sequence). The CDR3 loop spans 15 amino acids. CDR3 region: CASSLSGQGVYEQYF. DNA for the CDR3: TGTGCCAGCAGCTTATCCGGACAGGGCGTCTACGAGCAGTACTTC.